This TCR beta chain was sequenced during a study of shared clonotypes between healthy human individuals (dated by TCRdb to about 2020). Notes on the research overall: The cohort included a few men and two women between 18 and 49 years of age. Leukapheresis yielded between about 0.9 and 9.5 billion PBMCs per donor. Per donor, three plates each were used for CD4 naive and CD4 memory, two for CD8 naive, and one for CD8 memory. The study deeply sequenced blood TCR repertoires of roughly five healthy adults to estimate repertoire size and the extent of clonotype sharing between individuals. To increase sequencing depth and limit assay-specific biases, different laboratories used diverse techniques to prepare libraries and sequence TCR repertoires. Here is what the overall study found, with its caveats: Because the study included only a small number of donors, the genetic and exposure-history diversity represented was limited. Compared with non-shared clonotypes, clonotypes shared by all four sorted-subset donors had higher generation probabilities. Incomplete sequencing was indicated by rarefaction of sorted-subset datasets, despite the large sequencing depth. Naive subsets generally had larger estimated clonotype richness than memory subsets. Sampling was restricted to blood, and TCR repertoires in tissue are likely to differ from TCR repertoires in blood. Across a handful of donors, around 5.4% of naive CD4, approximately 3.6% of naive CD8, under 2.5% of memory CD4, and 0.3% to 0.45% of memory CD8 clonotypes were shared. Pairwise subsampling indicated that sequencing depth was expected to affect the degree of clonotype sharing among donors.

The donors were healthy, HIV-negative adults who had no recently reported acute infections or vaccinations. Only Caucasian adults living in Nashville, Tennessee, USA were represented among the donors. Magnetic negative selection was used to enrich CD4+ T cells, after which naive cells were positively selected on CD45RA and the negative fraction became the memory subset. After blood collection by leukapheresis, PBMCs were isolated using Ficoll-Histopaque density gradient centrifugation and then cryopreserved in the vapor phase of liquid nitrogen. Purity and quantity of every magnetically sorted T cell population were checked by analytical flow cytometry. Genomic DNA was isolated from each sorted fraction and quantified by UV absorbance on a Nanodrop 2000c. In the case of this clone: Its antigen remains undetermined. No base quality values were provided; no much bigger clone lies one nucleotide off.

TCR CDR3 regions were amplified from genomic DNA by multiplex PCR using the deep immunoSEQ assay. Extracted genomic DNA from each cell subset was distributed evenly across all wells of several immunoSEQ 96-well plates, and each plate was treated as a replicate. For sorted subsets, each replicate PCR was loaded with 200 ng genomic DNA, equivalent to 30,000 to 35,000 T cell genomes. Purified libraries were quantified with a Qubit 3.0 fluorometer, sized on a Bioanalyzer 2100, and re-quantified with the KAPA Library Quantification kit. A separate single-read 150-cycle Illumina NextSeq 550 flow cell was used to sequence each immunoSEQ 96-well plate. The published analysis was carried out like this. Because the immunoSEQ output included only junctional sequences and no quality scores, the filtering could not be the same as the filtering used for full-length reads. To assign V/J genes and CDR3, sequences were annotated using PyIR, a Python wrapper for IgBLAST v1.9, with IMGT germline references. Any read was removed if the V/J assignment was weak (E-value above 1e-6), the CDR3 was missing, or the read contained stop codons, out-of-frame junctions, or ambiguous translated residues. A V3J clonotype was defined by an identical inferred V gene, J gene, and CDR3 amino acid sequence. The percentage overlap between two repertoires was calculated by dividing the number of shared unique clonotypes by the size of the smaller repertoire. Repertoire richness was assessed with RTK rarefaction, the Chao1 estimator, and Recon v2.1 estimates of unobserved clonotypes. OLGA was used to compute generation probabilities for all TCRbeta clonotypes that the gDNA method yielded from several donors. TCRdb carries this immuneACCESS record with in-frame sequences only. Its versions omit some clonotypes, under half of them owing to an unresolved V gene in the studies checked, with the rest unexplained. V and J calls and clone size come straight from that table; D and trimming were deduced from the DNA. Here the sample has 1,500,000 or so clones; approximately 98.5% occur a single time. The top ten clones comprise over 0.3% of the sample.

The sample consisted of naive CD4+ T cells sorted from blood. The label giving this sample's cell subset or site can be read as: CD45RA+ positively selected. This TCR came from a man aged 25 to 45 in good health.

The CDR3 amino acid sequence is: CASTPGGRWGNEQFF. The DNA is TGTGCCAGCACCCCTGGGGGACGATGGGGCAATGAGCAGTTCTTC. This receptor chain uses TRBV6-5 and TRBJ2-1, with the D gene possibly TRBD1 or TRBD2, each one fitting 5 bases. CDR1 and CDR2 (MNHEY, SVGAGI) derive from the germline V gene. V is reduced by 7 bases and J by 6 bases, leaving a spacing of 19 bases between them. From the cysteine through the phenylalanine, the CDR3 covers 15 amino acids. Of all the DNA, just the CDR3 is kept, 45 bases in frame from base 1.